Sequencing of this TCR beta chain was carried out in a study of OX40 agonist ivuxolimab in advanced cancers. Study-wide context: Patients were treated with ivuxolimab, an agonistic anti-OX40 (CD134) antibody. Partial responses were achieved by three patients, of whom one had hepatocellular carcinoma and two had cutaneous melanoma. Among those enrolled, mean age was approximately 60 years (range about 23 to 79) and approximately 80% were male. Notes on the study in general: Low normalized T-cell clonal expansion also characterized some of the nonresponders.

Clones were read by immunoSEQ multiplex PCR, and TCRdb kept only the in-frame ones, dropping some. The sample lists roughly 93,000 clones, roughly 94% occurring once. For this clone: Its antigen is not known.

This receptor was taken from an adult with an advanced solid tumor such as melanoma, head and neck, liver or kidney cancer. The sequenced sample was CD4+ or CD8+ T cells sorted from blood, obtained in a trial of the OX40 agonist ivuxolimab.

CDR3 loop: CASSRDRGETQYF. The CDR3 region has the DNA TGTGCCAGCAGTCGGGACAGGGGGGAGACCCAGTACTTC. The V gene is TRBV2, the J gene TRBJ2-5; the match to TRBD1 covers 11 bases. Trimming at V came to 5 bases and at J to 5 bases, leaving 1 base not matched to a gene. Germline CDR1 reads SNHLY; CDR2 reads FYNNEI. The CDR3 runs 13 residues.